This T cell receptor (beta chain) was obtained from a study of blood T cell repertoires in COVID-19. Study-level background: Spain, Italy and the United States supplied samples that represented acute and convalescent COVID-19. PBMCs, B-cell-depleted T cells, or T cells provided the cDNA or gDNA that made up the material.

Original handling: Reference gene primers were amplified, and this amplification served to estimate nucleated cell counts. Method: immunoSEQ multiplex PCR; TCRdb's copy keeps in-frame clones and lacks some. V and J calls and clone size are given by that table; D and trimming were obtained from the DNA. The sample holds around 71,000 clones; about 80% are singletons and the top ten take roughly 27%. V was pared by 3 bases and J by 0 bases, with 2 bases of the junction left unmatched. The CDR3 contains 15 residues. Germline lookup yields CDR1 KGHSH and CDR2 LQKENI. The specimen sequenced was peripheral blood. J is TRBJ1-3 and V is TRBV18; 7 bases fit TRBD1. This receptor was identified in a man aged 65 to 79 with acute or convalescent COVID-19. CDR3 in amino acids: CASSPGQTSGNTIYF. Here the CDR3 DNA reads TGTGCCAGCTCACCGGGACAGACCTCTGGAAACACCATATATTTT.